These 11 T cell receptor beta chains came from one sample sequenced in a study of T cell responses to AZD1222 COVID-19 vaccine. Clones were read by immunoSEQ multiplex PCR, and TCRdb kept only the in-frame ones, dropping some. In the table there are around 160,000 clones, approximately 89% of which are singletons. The input for sequencing was peripheral blood, taken on day 0 of AZD1222 vaccination. The receptors stem from an adult in good health.

The gene calls are TRBV7-3 and TRBJ1-6; the D is unclear. CDR3 length: 13 amino acids. Per the germline V gene, CDR1 is SGHTA and CDR2 is FQGTGA. Trimming cost V 4 bases and J 7 bases, with 8 bases left between them. This CDR3 reads CASSSFINSPLHF. CDR3 coding DNA: TGTGCCAGCAGCTCCTTTATCAATTCACCCCTCCACTTT.

The chain carries TRBV7-2 and TRBJ2-7, with TRBD1 identical over 9 bases. V was pared by 5 bases and J by 11 bases, with 10 bases of the junction left unmatched. Germline V gene sequence: CDR1 SGHTA, CDR2 FQGNSA. The CDR3 length is 13 residues. The CDR3: CASSSQPGQGKYF. As DNA, the CDR3 is TGTGCCAGCAGCAGCCAACCCGGACAGGGGAAGTACTTC.

This chain uses TRBV7-2 with TRBJ2-3; 7 nucleotides agree with TRBD2. This CDR3 comprises 16 residues. Germline values: CDR1 SGHTA, CDR2 FQGNSA. After removal of 3 bases from V and 0 bases from J, the junction contained 6 bases not matched to a gene. The CDR3 sequence: CASSLGPAGSTDTQYF. CDR3 coding DNA: TGTGCCAGCAGCTTGGGGCCAGCGGGGAGCACAGATACGCAGTATTTT.

The chain links TRBV18 to TRBJ1-1; 12 positions match TRBD1. Germline lookup yields CDR1 KGHSH and CDR2 LQKENI. The CDR3 spans 17 residues. V gave up 4 bases and J gave up 6 bases; unmatched junction bases: 12. In DNA form, the CDR3 reads TGTGCCAGCTCACGTCCGGGACAGGGGGCGAGAAACGCTGAAGCTTTCTTT. Translation gives CASSRPGQGARNAEAFF.

The rearrangement links TRBV5-1 to TRBJ1-2; D call uncertain. The ends were cut back, 3 bases at V and 3 bases at J, with 15 bases in the middle. Germline V gives CDR1 SGHRS, CDR2 YFSETQ. This CDR3 is 15 amino acids long. This CDR3 reads CASSWSLSDDYGYTF. In DNA, the CDR3 is TGCGCCAGCAGCTGGAGTCTGTCGGATGACTATGGCTACACCTTC.

This clone was detected only once. This sequence joins TRBV29-1 and TRBJ1-2; D unresolved. The V end lost 2 bases, the J end lost 8 bases, and 12 bases lay between the germline ends. Germline V gene lookup returns CDR1 SQVTM and CDR2 ANQGSEA. The CDR3 is 12 residues long. The CDR3 spells CSVEQAPTGYTF. The DNA of the CDR3 is TGCAGCGTTGAACAGGCACCTACAGGCTACACCTTC.

This chain joins TRBV19 and TRBJ1-1; unclear D gene. This CDR3 is built from 12 residues. Trimming took 8 bases from V and 2 from J, leaving 9 bases between them. CDR1 is LNHDA, CDR2 SQIVND, per germline (reference sequence). CDR3 protein: CASQERNTEAFF. CDR3 bases: TGTGCCAGTCAGGAGCGAAACACTGAAGCTTTCTTT.

V and J are TRBV12-5 and TRBJ1-4, with TRBD1 as a possible D gene (5 bases). There are 17 residues in the CDR3. Trimming took 2 bases from V and 7 from J, leaving 20 bases between them. The germline CDR1 and CDR2 sequences are LGHNT and FRNRAP. DNA of the CDR3: TGTGCTAGTGGTTTGCTCTCCGGTCGGGGGTTGGGTGAAAAACTGTTTTTT. It is translated as CASGLLSGRGLGEKLFF.

The rearrangement uses TRBV5-1 and TRBJ1-1; D unresolved. The CDR3 loop spans 13 amino acids. The germline V gene encodes CDR1 SGHRS and CDR2 YFSETQ. Trimming removed 0 bases from V and 2 bases from J, with 5 bases in between. The CDR3 DNA reads TGCGCCAGCAGCTTGGACCTAAACACTGAAGCTTTCTTT. Translating gives CASSLDLNTEAFF.

DNA for the CDR3: TGCGCCAGCAGCTTGGGATCCGGTGGGGGAGGTGGCTACACCTTC. This sequence encodes CASSLGSGGGGGYTF. The rearrangement uses TRBV5-1 and TRBJ1-2; possible D gene TRBD1, 5 bases. The germline CDR1 and CDR2 sequences are SGHRS and YFSETQ. V was cut by 0 bases and J by 7 bases, with 16 bases left in between. This CDR3 contains 15 residues.

This chain connects TRBV12-3 or TRBV12-4 to TRBJ1-2; no definite D call. V lost 6 bases to trimming and J lost 8 bases, with 13 bases between them. CDR3 length equals 12 residues. The CDR3 nucleotides are TGTGCCAGCAGGTCGTCAGAGGGCGGCTACACCTTC. Its protein product is CASRSSEGGYTF.